The clone carrying this T cell receptor (beta chain) occurred many times. No antigen is known for it. TCR beta CDR3 amplification used RNA transcripts. An opening RT-PCR round employed HTBI primers and preceded a second-round multiplex PCR. TCRdb reprocessed the multiplex PCR reads via MiXCR and lists one record per CDR3 protein. The sample contains roughly 350,000 distinct CDR3 sequences, roughly a sixth of which appear only once. The data derive from a study of Graves' ophthalmopathy and Graves' hyperthyroidism. The study, taken as a whole, reports: Detection in blood was also observed for most expanded thyroid clonotypes above 0.001 frequency.

The CDR3 is made up of 14 amino acids. CDR1 and CDR2 from the germline V gene are DFQATT and SNEGSKA (reference sequence). Trimming took off 6 bases at V and 0 bases at J, with 12 bases between the two ends. The chain uses TRBV20-1 and TRBJ1-3; a weak D match, TRBD1 (6 bases). This TCR came from an adult woman with stable Graves' hyperthyroidism. Source material: peripheral blood. CDR3 sequence (DNA): TGCAGTGCGAGGGACATGAGCTCTGGAAACACCATATATTTT. Amino acid sequence: CSARDMSSGNTIYF.